This TCR beta chain was found in a study of cytomegalovirus exposure and HLA in healthy donors. Germline V CDR1 and CDR2: WNHNN, SYGVQD (reference sequence). This CDR3 spans 13 amino acids. V gave up 6 bases and J gave up 6 bases, with 14 bases separating them. TCRdb's copy holds only in-frame clones and misses some; the assay was immunoSEQ multiplex PCR. The sample lists some 68,000 clones; 85% to 95% were seen once. This TCR was recovered from a man between 18 and 35 years old in good health and CMV-seropositive. The sequencing sample was made of PBMCs. The rearrangement links TRBV10-1 to TRBJ1-1; the D is unclear. This chain's CDR3 is CASSPQTVAEAFF. CDR3 sequence (DNA): TGCGCCAGCAGCCCCCAAACAGTGGCTGAAGCTTTCTTT.